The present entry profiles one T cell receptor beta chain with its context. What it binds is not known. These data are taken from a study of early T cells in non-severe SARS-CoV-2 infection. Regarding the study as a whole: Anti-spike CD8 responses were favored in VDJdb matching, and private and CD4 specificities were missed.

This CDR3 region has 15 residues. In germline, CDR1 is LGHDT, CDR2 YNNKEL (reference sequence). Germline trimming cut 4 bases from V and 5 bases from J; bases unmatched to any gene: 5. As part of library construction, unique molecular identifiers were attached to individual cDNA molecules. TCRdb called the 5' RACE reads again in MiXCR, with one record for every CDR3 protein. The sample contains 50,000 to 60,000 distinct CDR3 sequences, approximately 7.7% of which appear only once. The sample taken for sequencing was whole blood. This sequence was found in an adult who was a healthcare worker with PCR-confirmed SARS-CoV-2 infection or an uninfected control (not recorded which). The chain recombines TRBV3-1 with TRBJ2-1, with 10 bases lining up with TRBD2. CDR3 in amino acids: CASSLGTSDNNEQFF. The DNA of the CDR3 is TGTGCCAGCAGCCTTGGGACTAGCGACAACAATGAGCAGTTCTTC.